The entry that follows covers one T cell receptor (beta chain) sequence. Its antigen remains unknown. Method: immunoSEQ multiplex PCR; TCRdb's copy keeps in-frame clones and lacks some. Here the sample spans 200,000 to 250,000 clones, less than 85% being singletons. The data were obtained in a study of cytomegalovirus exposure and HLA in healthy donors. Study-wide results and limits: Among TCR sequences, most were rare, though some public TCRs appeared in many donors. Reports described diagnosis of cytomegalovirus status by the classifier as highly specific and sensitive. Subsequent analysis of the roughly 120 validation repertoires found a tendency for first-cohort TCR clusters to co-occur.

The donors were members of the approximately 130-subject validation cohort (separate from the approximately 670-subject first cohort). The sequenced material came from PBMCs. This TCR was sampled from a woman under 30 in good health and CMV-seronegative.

The CDR3 region is CASQAGRNTGELFF. The DNA of the CDR3 is TGCGCCAGTCAAGCGGGGCGAAACACCGGGGAGCTGTTTTTT. The rearrangement links TRBV4-1 to TRBJ2-2; TRBD2 aligns across 7 bases. This CDR3 spans 14 amino acids. The germline gives CDR1 MGHRA, CDR2 YSYEKL. J was trimmed by 2 bases and V by 9 bases; bases with no gene match: 6.